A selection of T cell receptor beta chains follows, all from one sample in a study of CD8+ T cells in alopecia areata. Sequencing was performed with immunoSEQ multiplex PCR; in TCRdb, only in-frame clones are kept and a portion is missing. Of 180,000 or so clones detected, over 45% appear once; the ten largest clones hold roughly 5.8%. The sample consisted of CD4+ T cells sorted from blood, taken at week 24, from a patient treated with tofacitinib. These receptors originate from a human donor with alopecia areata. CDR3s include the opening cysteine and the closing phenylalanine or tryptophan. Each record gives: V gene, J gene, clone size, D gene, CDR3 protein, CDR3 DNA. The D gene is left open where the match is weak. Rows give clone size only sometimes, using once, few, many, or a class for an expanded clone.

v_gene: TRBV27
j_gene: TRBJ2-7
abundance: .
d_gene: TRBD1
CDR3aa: CASSPPPGTGSYEQYF
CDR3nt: TGTGCCAGCAGTCCCCCACCCGGGACAGGGTCCTACGAGCAGTACTTC

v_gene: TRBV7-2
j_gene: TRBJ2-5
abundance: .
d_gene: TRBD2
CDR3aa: CASSWTSGGETQYF
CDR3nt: TGTGCCAGCAGCTGGACTAGCGGGGGAGAGACCCAGTACTTC

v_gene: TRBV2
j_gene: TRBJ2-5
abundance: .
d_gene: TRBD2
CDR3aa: CASSERLAGARGVETQYF
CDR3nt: TGTGCCAGCAGTGAGAGACTAGCGGGAGCCCGGGGAGTAGAGACCCAGTACTTC

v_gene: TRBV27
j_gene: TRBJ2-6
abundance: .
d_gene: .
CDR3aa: CATQTRSSSGANVLTF
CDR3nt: TGTGCCACCCAGACCCGCTCCAGCTCTGGGGCCAACGTCCTGACTTTC

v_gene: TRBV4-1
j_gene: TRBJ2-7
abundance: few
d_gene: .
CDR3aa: CASSQGHQGQAQYF
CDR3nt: TGCGCCAGCAGCCAAGGGCACCAAGGACAAGCTCAGTACTTC

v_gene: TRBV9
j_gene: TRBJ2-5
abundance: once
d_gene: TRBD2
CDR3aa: CASSVGKLAGDRETQYF
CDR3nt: TGTGCCAGCAGCGTAGGGAAGCTAGCGGGAGACAGGGAGACCCAGTACTTC

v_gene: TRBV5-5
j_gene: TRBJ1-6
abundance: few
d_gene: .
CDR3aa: CASSLDANSPLHF
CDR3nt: TGTGCCAGCAGCTTGGATGCCAATTCACCCCTCCACTTT

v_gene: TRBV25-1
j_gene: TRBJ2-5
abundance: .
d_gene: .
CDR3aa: CASSALQGPLGTQYF
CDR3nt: TGTGCCAGCAGTGCTCTACAAGGACCACTAGGGACCCAGTACTTC

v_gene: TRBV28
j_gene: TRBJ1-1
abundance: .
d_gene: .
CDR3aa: CASSGRTGNTEAFF
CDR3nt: TGTGCCAGCAGTGGGAGAACAGGGAACACTGAAGCTTTCTTT

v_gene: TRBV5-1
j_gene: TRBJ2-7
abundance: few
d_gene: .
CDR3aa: CASSYAYEQYF
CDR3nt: TGCGCCAGCAGCTATGCCTACGAGCAGTACTTC

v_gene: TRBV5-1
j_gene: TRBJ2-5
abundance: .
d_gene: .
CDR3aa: CASSLTGEETQYF
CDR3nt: TGCGCCAGCAGCTTGACGGGCGAAGAGACCCAGTACTTC

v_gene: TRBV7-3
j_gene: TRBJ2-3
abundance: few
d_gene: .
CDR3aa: CASSPGTTLLDTQYF
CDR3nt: TGTGCCAGCAGCCCTGGGACCACTCTCCTAGATACGCAGTATTTT

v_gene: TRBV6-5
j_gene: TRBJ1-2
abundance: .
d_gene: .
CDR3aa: CASSLRDNYGYTF
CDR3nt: TGTGCCAGCAGTCTCCGGGATAACTATGGCTACACCTTC

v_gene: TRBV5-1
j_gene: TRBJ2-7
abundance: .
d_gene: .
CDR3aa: CASSLDFSYEQYF
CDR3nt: TGCGCCAGCAGCTTGGATTTCTCCTACGAGCAGTACTTC

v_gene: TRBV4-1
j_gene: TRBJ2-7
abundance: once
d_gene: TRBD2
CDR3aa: CASSQAVPAGGTYEQYF
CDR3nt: TGCGCCAGCAGCCAAGCGGTTCCAGCGGGGGGGACCTACGAGCAGTACTTC

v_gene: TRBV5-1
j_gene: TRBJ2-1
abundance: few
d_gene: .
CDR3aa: CASSLGGSNEQFF
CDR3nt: TGCGCCAGCAGCTTGGGAGGGAGCAATGAGCAGTTCTTC

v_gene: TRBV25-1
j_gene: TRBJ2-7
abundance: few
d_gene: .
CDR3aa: CASSRGGRAEQYF
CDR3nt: TGTGCCAGCAGCAGGGGTGGACGGGCCGAGCAGTACTTC

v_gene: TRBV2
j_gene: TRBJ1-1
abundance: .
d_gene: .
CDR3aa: CARSKQTEAFF
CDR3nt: TGTGCCAGATCCAAACAGACTGAAGCTTTCTTT

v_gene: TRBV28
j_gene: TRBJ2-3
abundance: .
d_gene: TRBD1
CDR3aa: CASSSGGQGASDTQYF
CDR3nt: TGTGCCAGCAGCTCGGGGGGACAGGGGGCTTCAGATACGCAGTATTTT

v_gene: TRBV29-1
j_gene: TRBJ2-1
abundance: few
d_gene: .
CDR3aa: CSVERVYNEQFF
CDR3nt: TGCAGCGTTGAGCGGGTTTACAATGAGCAGTTCTTC

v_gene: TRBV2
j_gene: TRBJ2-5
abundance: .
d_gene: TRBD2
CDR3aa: CASIVGLTSKETQYF
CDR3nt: TGTGCCAGCATCGTGGGACTAACATCGAAAGAGACCCAGTACTTC

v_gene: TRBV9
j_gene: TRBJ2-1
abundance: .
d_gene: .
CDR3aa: CASSVGANEQFF
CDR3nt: TGTGCCAGCAGCGTAGGAGCGAATGAGCAGTTCTTC

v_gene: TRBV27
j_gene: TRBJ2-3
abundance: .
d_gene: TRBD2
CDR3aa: CASSPRTSGRANTQYF
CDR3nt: TGTGCCAGCAGTCCACGGACTAGCGGGAGAGCAAATACGCAGTATTTT

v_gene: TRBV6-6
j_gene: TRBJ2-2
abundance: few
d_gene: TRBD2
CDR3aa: CASSYAGAGELFF
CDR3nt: TGTGCCAGCAGTTACGCGGGGGCCGGGGAGCTGTTTTTT

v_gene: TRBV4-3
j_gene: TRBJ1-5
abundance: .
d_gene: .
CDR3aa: CASSQDPRSEPQHF
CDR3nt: TGCGCCAGCAGCCAAGATCCCAGAAGCGAGCCTCAGCATTTT

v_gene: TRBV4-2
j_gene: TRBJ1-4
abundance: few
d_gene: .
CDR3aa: CASSEQTSNEKLFF
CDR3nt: TGTGCCAGCAGTGAGCAGACTTCTAATGAAAAACTGTTTTTT

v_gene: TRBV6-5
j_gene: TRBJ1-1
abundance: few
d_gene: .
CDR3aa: CASSEAARPFF
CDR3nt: TGTGCCAGCAGTGAAGCCGCTCGGCCTTTCTTT

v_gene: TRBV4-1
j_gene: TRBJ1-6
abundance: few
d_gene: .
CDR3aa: CASSQGGGVNSPLHF
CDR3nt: TGCGCCAGCAGCCAAGGGGGAGGGGTTAATTCACCCCTCCACTTT

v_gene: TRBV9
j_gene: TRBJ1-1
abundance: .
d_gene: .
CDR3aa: CASGQGDANTEAFF
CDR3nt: TGTGCCAGTGGGCAGGGAGATGCGAACACTGAAGCTTTCTTT

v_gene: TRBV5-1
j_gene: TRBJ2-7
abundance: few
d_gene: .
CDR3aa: CASSFSGSSYEQYF
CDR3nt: TGCGCCAGCAGCTTTAGCGGTAGCTCCTACGAGCAGTACTTC

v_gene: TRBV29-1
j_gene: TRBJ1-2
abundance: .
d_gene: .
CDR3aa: CSVGEDGYTF
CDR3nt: TGCAGCGTCGGGGAGGATGGCTACACCTTC

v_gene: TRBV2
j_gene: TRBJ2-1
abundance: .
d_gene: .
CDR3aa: CASSESSWSSYNEQFF
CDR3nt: TGTGCCAGCAGTGAATCTTCCTGGAGCTCCTACAATGAGCAGTTCTTC

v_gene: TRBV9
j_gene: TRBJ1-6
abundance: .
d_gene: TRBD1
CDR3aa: CASSPRAGTGVPSPLHF
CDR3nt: TGTGCCAGCAGCCCCCGCGCCGGGACAGGGGTCCCCTCACCCCTCCACTTT

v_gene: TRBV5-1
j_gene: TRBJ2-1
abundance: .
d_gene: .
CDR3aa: CASSLSSASYNEQFF
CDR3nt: TGCGCCAGCAGCCTAAGTAGCGCCTCCTACAATGAGCAGTTCTTC

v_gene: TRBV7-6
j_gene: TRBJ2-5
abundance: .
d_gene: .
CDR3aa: CASSLAERRLETQYF
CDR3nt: TGTGCCAGCAGCTTAGCAGAACGGCGTCTTGAGACCCAGTACTTC

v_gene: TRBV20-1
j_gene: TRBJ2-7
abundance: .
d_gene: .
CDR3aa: CSARVGYEQYF
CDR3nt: TGCAGTGCTAGAGTCGGGTACGAGCAGTACTTC

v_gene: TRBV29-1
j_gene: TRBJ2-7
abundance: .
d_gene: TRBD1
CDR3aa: CSPTWGQGNTTSYEQYF
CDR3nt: TGCAGCCCGACCTGGGGACAGGGTAATACAACCTCCTACGAGCAGTACTTC

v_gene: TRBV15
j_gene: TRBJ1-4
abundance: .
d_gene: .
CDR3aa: CATSRDRVELFF
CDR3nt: TGTGCCACCAGCAGAGATCGTGTGGAACTGTTTTTT

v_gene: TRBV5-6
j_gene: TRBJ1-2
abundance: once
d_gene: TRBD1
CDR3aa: CASSSLTGRSIYGYTF
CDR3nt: TGTGCCAGCAGCTCACTGACAGGGAGATCGATCTATGGCTACACCTTC

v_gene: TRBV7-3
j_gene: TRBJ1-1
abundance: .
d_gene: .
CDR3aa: CASSLTVRREAFF
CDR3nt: TGTGCCAGCAGCTTAACGGTGAGACGTGAAGCTTTCTTT

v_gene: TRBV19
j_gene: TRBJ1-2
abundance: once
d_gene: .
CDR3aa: CASSRASRTLNYGYTF
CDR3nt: TGTGCCAGTAGTAGGGCCAGCCGGACCTTAAACTATGGCTACACCTTC

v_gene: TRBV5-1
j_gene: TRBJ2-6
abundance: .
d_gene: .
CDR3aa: CASSPNPESGANVLTF
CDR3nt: TGCGCCAGCAGCCCCAACCCGGAATCTGGGGCCAACGTCCTGACTTTC

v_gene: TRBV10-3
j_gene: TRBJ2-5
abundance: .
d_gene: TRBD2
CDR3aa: CAISELAGGQETQYF
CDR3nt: TGTGCCATCAGTGAGCTAGCGGGGGGCCAAGAGACCCAGTACTTC

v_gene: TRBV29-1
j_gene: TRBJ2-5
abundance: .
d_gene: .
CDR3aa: CSVDVGSRGPIHF
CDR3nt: TGCAGCGTTGATGTAGGGTCGAGGGGCCCAATCCACTTC

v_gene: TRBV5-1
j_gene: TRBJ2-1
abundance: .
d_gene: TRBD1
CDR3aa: CASSLQGVVNEQFF
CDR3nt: TGCGCCAGCAGCTTACAGGGGGTGGTCAATGAGCAGTTCTTC

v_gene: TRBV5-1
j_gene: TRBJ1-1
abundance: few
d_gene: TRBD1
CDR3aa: CASSPRTGVTEAFF
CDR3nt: TGCGCCAGCAGCCCAAGGACAGGGGTGACTGAAGCTTTCTTT